This record looks at one T cell receptor beta chain sequence and its context. The data were taken from a study of blood T cell repertoires in COVID-19. The wider study: Specimens from acute and convalescent COVID-19 originated in the United States, Italy and Spain.

Per the original data handling: Reference gene primer amplification gave estimated nucleated cell counts. Some clones are missing from TCRdb's copy, which holds only in-frame ones; the method was immunoSEQ multiplex PCR. D and trimming come from the DNA, and the V and J calls and clone size come from that table. The table has 180,000 or so clones, around 87% seen once; the top ten hold around 2.3%. Germline V gene lookup returns CDR1 LNHDA and CDR2 SQIVND (reference sequence). CDR3 length: 16 amino acids. V lost 5 bases and J lost 4, with 20 bases in between. The source of this sequence is a man in his forties with active or convalescent COVID-19. The rearrangement joins TRBV19 to TRBJ1-1; tentatively, D is TRBD1 (5 bases). Sequencing was done on a sample of peripheral blood. This chain's CDR3 is CASSAAERTGGTEAFF. The CDR3 bases are TGTGCCAGTAGTGCGGCAGAGAGGACCGGGGGCACTGAAGCTTTCTTT.